This T cell receptor (beta chain) was found in a study of shared clonotypes between healthy human individuals. TCRdb's copy holds only in-frame clones and misses some; the assay was immunoSEQ multiplex PCR. The sample comprises approximately 1.4 million clones, 95% to 99% of which are singletons, and 0.4% to 0.55% rests with the top ten. All participating donors were Caucasian adults from Nashville, Tennessee. The CDR3 is 11 residues long. Between the trimmed V and J ends, which lost 4 bases and 11 bases, there was a span of 14 bases. Germline loops: CDR1 GTSNPN, CDR2 SVGIG (reference sequence). This chain uses TRBV30 with TRBJ1-1; D not resolved. This sequence originates from a man aged 25 to 40 in good health. Sequencing used naive CD4+ T cells sorted from blood. The subset was: CD45RA+ positively selected. CDR3 coding DNA: TGTGCCTGGACGGCGGGTCTTGGCGCTTTCTTT. It translates to CAWTAGLGAFF. The full variable domain, completed using reference TRBV30 and TRBJ1-1, is SQTIHQWPATLVQPVGSPLSLECTVEGTSNPNLYWYRQAAGRGLQLLFYSVGIGQISSEVPQNLSASRPQDRQFILSSKKLLLSDSGFYLCAWTAGLGAFFGQGTRLTVV.